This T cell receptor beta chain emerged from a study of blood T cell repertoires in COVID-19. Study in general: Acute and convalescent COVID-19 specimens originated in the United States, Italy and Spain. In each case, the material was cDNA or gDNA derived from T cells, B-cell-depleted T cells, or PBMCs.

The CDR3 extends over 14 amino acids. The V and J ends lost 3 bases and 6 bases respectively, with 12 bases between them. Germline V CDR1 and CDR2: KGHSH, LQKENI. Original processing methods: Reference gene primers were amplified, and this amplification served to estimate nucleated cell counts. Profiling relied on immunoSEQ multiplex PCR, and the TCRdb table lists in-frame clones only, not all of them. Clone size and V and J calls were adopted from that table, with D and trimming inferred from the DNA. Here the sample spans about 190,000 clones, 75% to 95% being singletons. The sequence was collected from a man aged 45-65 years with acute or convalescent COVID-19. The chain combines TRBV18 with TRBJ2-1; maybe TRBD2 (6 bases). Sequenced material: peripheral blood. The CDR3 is CASSPSGGGNEQFF. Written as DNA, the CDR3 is TGTGCCAGCTCACCGTCCGGGGGTGGCAATGAGCAGTTCTTC.